This T cell receptor (beta chain) was captured in a study of CD8 T cells in Susac syndrome. Random hexamers served to reverse transcribe roughly 0.45 to 1 ug RNA. Coverage of TCR beta CDR3 amplification by immunoSEQ multiplex PCR extended to 54 Vbeta and 13 Jbeta. TCRdb reprocessed the immunoSEQ multiplex PCR reads with MiXCR, giving one entry per CDR3 protein. Among 50,000 or so distinct CDR3 sequences, 93% were seen once, and the ten largest hold roughly 0.5%. This clonotype was seen once. The authors sequenced TCR beta from blood CD8+ and CD4+ T cells. Treatment-naive patients with stable or active relapsing-remitting disease served as multiple sclerosis controls. The TCR was taken from a human donor with multiple sclerosis. Sequenced input: CD8+ T cells from PBMCs.

The CDR3 protein is CASSLENSPLHF. The CDR3 DNA reads TGTGCCAGCAGTCTCGAGAATTCACCCCTCCACTTT. The J gene is TRBJ1-6, the V gene TRBV12-3 or TRBV12-4; no definite D call. V lost 5 bases and J 7 bases, leaving 6 bases between the germline ends. The CDR3 totals 12 residues.